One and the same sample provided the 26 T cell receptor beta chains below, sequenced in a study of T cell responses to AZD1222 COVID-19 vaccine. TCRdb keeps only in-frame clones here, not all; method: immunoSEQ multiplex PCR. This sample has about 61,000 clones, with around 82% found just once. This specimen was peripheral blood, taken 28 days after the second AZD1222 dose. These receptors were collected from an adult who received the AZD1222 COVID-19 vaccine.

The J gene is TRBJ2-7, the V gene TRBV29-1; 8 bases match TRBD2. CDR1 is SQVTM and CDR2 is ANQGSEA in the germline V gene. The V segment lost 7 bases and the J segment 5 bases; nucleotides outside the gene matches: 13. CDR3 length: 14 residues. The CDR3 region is CSGGTGGSSHEQYF. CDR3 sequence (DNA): TGCAGCGGCGGGACGGGAGGGAGCAGTCACGAGCAGTACTTC.

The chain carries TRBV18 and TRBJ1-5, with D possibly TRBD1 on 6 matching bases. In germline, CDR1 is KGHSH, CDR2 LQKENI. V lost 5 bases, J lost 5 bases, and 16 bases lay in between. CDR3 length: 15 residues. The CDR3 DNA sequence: TGTGCCAGCTCAATGGACAGTAACGGCCATCAGCCCCAGCATTTT. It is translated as CASSMDSNGHQPQHF.

CDR3 residues: CASSEGTGTSGYNEQFF. In DNA, the CDR3 is TGTGCCAGCAGTGAAGGGACCGGGACTAGCGGATACAATGAGCAGTTCTTC. The chain joins TRBV6-1 to TRBJ2-1; 11 bases align to TRBD2. Germline CDR1 MNHNS, CDR2 SASEGT. There are 17 residues in the CDR3. The V segment lost 1 base and the J segment 4 bases; nucleotides outside the gene matches: 6.

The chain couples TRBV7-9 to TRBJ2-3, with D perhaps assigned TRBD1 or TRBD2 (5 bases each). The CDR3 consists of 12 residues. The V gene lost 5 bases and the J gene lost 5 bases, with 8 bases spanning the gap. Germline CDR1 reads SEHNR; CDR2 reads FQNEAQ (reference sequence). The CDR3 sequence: CASSPGRDTQYF. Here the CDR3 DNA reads TGTGCCAGCAGCCCAGGGAGAGATACGCAGTATTTT.

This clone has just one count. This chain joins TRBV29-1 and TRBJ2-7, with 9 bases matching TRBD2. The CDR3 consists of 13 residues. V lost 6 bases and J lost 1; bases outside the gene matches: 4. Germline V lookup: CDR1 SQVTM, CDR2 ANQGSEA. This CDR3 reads CSVFSGRSYEQYF. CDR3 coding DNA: TGCAGCGTCTTTAGCGGGAGATCCTACGAGCAGTACTTC.

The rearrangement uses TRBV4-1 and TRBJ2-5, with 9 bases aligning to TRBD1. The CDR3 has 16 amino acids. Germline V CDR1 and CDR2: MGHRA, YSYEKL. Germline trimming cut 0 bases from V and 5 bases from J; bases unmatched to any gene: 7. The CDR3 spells CASSQESQGARETQYF. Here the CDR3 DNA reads TGCGCCAGCAGCCAAGAGTCACAGGGGGCGCGGGAGACCCAGTACTTC.

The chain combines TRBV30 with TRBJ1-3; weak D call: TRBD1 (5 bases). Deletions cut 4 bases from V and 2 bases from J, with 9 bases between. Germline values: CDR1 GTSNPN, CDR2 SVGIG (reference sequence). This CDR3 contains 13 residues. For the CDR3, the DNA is TGTGCCTGGATGGGGGAACCTGGAAACACCATATATTTT. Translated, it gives CAWMGEPGNTIYF.

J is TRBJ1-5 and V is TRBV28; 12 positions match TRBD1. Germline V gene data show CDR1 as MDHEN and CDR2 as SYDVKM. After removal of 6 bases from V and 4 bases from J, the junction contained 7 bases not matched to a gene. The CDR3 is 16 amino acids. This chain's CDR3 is CASRRGTGGFNQPQHF. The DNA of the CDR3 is TGTGCCAGCAGAAGAGGGACAGGGGGCTTTAATCAGCCCCAGCATTTT.

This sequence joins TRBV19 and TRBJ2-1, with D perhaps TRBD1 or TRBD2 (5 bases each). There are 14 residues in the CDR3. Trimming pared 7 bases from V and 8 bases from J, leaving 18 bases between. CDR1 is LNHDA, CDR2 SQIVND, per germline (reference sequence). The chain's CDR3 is CASTPRGAGDEQFF. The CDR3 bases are TGTGCCAGTACCCCGAGGGGAGCCGGGGATGAGCAGTTCTTC. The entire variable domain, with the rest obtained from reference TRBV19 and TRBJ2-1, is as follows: DGGITQSPKYLFRKEGQNVTLSCEQNLNHDAMYWYRQDPGQGLRLIYYSQIVNDFQKGDIAEGYSVSREKKESFPLTVTSAQKNPTAFYLCASTPRGAGDEQFFGPGTRLTVL.

The CDR3: CASSAGVGDTQYF. CDR3 in DNA: TGTGCCAGCAGTGCGGGGGTCGGAGATACGCAGTATTTT. The rearrangement uses TRBV6-4 and TRBJ2-3; D might be TRBD2 (6 bases). Trimming cost V 4 bases and J 5 bases, with 10 bases left between them. CDR3 length equals 13 residues. Germline V gives CDR1 MRHNA, CDR2 SNTAGT.

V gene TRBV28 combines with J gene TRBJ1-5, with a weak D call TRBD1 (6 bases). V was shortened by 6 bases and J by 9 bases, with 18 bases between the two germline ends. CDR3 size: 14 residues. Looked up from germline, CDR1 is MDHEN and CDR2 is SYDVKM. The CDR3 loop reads CASSQTGLMRPQHF. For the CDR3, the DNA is TGTGCCAGCAGCCAGACAGGTCTCATGCGGCCCCAGCATTTT.

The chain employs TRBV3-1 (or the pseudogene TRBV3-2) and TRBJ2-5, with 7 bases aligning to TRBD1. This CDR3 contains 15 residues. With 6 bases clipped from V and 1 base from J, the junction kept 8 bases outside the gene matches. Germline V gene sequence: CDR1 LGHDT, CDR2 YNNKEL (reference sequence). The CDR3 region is CASRIYRGGQETQYF. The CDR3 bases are TGTGCCAGCAGGATATACAGGGGCGGCCAAGAGACCCAGTACTTC.

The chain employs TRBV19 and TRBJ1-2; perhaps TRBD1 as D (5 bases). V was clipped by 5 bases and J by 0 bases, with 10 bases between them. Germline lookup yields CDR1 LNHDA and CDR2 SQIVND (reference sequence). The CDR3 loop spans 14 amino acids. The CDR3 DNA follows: TGTGCCAGTAGTGAAGCAGGGACTAACTATGGCTACACCTTC. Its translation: CASSEAGTNYGYTF.

CDR3 coding DNA: TGTGCCAGCAGCTTAGCGGGGTCCAATCAGCCCCAGCATTTT. It translates to CASSLAGSNQPQHF. The rearrangement joins TRBV7-2 to TRBJ1-5; D gene uncertain. This CDR3 has 14 residues. Germline assignment: CDR1 SGHTA and CDR2 FQGNSA. Trimming shortened V by 0 bases and J by 3 bases, and 6 bases separated the two germline ends.

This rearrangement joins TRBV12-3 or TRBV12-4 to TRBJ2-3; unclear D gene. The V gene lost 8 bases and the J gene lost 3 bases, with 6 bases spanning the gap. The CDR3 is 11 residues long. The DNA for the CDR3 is TGTGCCAGCCGTCGTACAGATACGCAGTATTTT. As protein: CASRRTDTQYF.

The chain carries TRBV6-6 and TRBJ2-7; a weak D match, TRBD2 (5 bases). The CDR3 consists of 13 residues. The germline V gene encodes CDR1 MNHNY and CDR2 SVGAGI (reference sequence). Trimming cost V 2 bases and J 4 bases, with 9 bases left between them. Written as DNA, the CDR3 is TGTGCCAGCAGTTACCCGGGATTTTACGAGCAGTACTTC. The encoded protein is CASSYPGFYEQYF.

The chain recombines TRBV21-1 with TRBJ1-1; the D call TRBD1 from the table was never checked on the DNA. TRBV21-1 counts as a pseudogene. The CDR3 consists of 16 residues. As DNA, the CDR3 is TGTGCCAGCAGCAAAGCTGGACACGCTATGAACACTGAAGCTTTCTTT. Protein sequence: CASSKAGHAMNTEAFF.

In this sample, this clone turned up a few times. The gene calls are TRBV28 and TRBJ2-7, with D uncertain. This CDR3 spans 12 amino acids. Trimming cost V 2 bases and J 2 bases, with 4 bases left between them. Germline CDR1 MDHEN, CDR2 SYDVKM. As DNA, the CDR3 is TGTGCCAGCAGTTTACCCCCCTACGAGCAGTACTTC. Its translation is CASSLPPYEQYF.

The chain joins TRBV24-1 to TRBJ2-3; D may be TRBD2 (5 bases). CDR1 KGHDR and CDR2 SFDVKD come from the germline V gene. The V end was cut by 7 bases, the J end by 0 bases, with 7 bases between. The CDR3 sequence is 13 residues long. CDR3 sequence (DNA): TGTGCCACCAGGGACTCTAGCACAGATACGCAGTATTTT. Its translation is CATRDSSTDTQYF.

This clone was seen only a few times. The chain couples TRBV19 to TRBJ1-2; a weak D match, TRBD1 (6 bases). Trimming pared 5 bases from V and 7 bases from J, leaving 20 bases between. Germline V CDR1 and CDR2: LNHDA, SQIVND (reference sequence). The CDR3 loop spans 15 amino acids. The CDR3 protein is CASSWGQSSSGGYTF. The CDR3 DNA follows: TGTGCCAGTAGTTGGGGACAATCTTCGTCCGGTGGCTACACCTTC.

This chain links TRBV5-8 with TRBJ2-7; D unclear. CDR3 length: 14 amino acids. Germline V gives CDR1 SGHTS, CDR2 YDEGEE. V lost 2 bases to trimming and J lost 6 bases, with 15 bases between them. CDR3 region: CASSFQVSSSEQYF. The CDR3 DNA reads TGTGCCAGCAGCTTCCAAGTATCTTCTAGCGAGCAGTACTTC.

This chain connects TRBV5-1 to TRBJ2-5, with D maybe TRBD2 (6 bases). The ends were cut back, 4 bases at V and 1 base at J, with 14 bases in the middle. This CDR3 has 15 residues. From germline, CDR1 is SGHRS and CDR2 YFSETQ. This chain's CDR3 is CASSVIGSPQETQYF. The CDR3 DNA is TGCGCCAGCAGCGTAATCGGGAGCCCCCAAGAGACCCAGTACTTC.

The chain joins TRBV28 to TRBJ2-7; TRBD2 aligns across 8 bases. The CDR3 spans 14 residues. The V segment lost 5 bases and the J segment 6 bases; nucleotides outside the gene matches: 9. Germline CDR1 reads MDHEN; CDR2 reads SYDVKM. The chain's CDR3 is CASSPGLGFGEQYF. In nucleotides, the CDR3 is TGTGCCAGCAGTCCGGGACTAGGGTTCGGCGAGCAGTACTTC.

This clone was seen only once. CDR3 nucleotide sequence: TGTGCCAGCAGCCTCGACAGGGCCCTGAGAGATACGCAGTATTTT. Translated: CASSLDRALRDTQYF. This sequence joins TRBV6-6 and TRBJ2-3; the match to TRBD1 covers 7 bases. With V trimmed by 6 bases and J by 5 bases, 11 bases remained unmatched. The CDR3 covers 15 residues. Per germline, CDR1 MNHNY and CDR2 SVGAGI (reference sequence).

Written as DNA, the CDR3 is TGCGCCAGCAGCCCGGGGACAGGGGGGGCCTTGAACACTGAAGCTTTCTTT. Translation gives CASSPGTGGALNTEAFF. The V call is TRBV5-1, the J call TRBJ1-1; 11 positions agree with TRBD1. Germline assignment: CDR1 SGHRS and CDR2 YFSETQ. The CDR3 is 17 amino acids. Trimming removed 4 bases from V and 0 bases from J; junction bases left unmatched: 8.

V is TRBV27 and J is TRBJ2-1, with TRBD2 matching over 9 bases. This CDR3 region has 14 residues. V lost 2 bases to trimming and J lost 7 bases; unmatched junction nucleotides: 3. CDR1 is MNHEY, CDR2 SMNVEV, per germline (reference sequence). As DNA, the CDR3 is TGTGCCAGCAGTTTACTAGCGGGAAGGAATGAGCAGTTCTTC. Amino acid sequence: CASSLLAGRNEQFF.